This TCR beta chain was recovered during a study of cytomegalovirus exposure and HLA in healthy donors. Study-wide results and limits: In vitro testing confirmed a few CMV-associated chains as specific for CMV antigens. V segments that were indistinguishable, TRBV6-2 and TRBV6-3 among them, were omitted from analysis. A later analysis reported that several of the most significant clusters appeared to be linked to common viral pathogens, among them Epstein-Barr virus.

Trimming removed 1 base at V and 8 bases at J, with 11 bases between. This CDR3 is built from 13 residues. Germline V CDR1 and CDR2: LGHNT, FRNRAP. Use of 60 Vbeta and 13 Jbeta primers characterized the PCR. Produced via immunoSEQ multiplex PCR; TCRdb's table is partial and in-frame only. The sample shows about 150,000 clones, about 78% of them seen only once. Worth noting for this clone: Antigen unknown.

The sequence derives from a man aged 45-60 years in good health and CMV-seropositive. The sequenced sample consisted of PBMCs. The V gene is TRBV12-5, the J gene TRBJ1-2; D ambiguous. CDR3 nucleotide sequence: TGTGCTAGTGGTTTGGCGCCTCCGGGGGGCTACACCTTC. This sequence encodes CASGLAPPGGYTF. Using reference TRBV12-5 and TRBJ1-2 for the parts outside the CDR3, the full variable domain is DARVTQTPRHKVTEMGQEVTMRCQPILGHNTVFWYRQTMMQGLELLAYFRNRAPLDDSGMPKDRFSAEMPDATLATLKIQPSEPRDSAVYFCASGLAPPGGYTFGSGTRLTVV.